Listed below are T cell receptor beta chains from one sample, sequenced in a study of cytomegalovirus exposure and HLA in healthy donors. TCRdb's copy holds only in-frame clones and misses some; the assay was immunoSEQ multiplex PCR. The table lists around 100,000 clones, 55% to 75% of them singletons. The sequenced sample consisted of PBMCs. The origin of the receptors is a man aged 30 to 39 in good health and CMV-seropositive. CDR3s include the opening cysteine and the closing phenylalanine or tryptophan. D genes are given only for firm matches. Only part of the rows carry a size: once, few, many, or a class if the clone is expanded.

>TRBV5-4|-|TRBJ1-1|-
CASGVVGGTEAFF
TGTGCCAGCGGAGTTGTGGGGGGCACTGAAGCTTTCTTT
>TRBV18|TRBD1|TRBJ1-1|-
CASRPGQETEAFF
TGTGCCAGCAGACCGGGACAGGAAACTGAAGCTTTCTTT
>TRBV19|TRBD1|TRBJ2-1|-
CASSIRALQGVDNEQFF
TGTGCCAGTAGTATACGAGCCCTACAGGGGGTGGACAATGAGCAGTTCTTC
>TRBV27|-|TRBJ1-4|-
CASSPQGGGLLGLYEKLFF
TGTGCCAGCAGTCCACAAGGAGGAGGGTTGCTGGGCCTATACGAAAAACTGTTTTTT
>TRBV2|TRBD1|TRBJ2-7|few
CASKGQDYEQYF
TGTGCCAGCAAGGGACAGGACTACGAGCAGTACTTC
>TRBV5-1|TRBD1|TRBJ2-5|-
CASSYDRGQTQYF
TGCGCCAGCAGTTATGACAGGGGTCAGACCCAGTACTTC
>TRBV6-1|-|TRBJ1-5|few
CASSEEAGWQPQHF
TGTGCCAGCAGTGAAGAGGCAGGGTGGCAGCCCCAGCATTTT
>TRBV5-1|-|TRBJ2-1|-
CASSLRAGGSYNEQFF
TGCGCCAGCAGCTTGAGGGCCGGGGGCTCCTACAATGAGCAGTTCTTC
>TRBV5-6|-|TRBJ2-3|-
CASTPWQGSDTQYF
TGTGCCAGCACACCATGGCAGGGTTCGGATACGCAGTATTTT
>TRBV19|-|TRBJ2-7|-
CASSGPSGYEQYF
TGTGCCAGTAGCGGACCGTCGGGGTACGAGCAGTACTTC
>TRBV4-2|-|TRBJ1-2|few
CASSQQQGDYGYTF
TGTGCCAGCAGCCAACAACAGGGAGACTATGGCTACACCTTC
>TRBV9|-|TRBJ1-4|few
CASSPEQGSEKLFF
TGTGCCAGCAGCCCTGAACAGGGATCTGAAAAACTGTTTTTT
>TRBV5-5|-|TRBJ1-1|-
CASSLVAGFNTEAFF
TGTGCCAGCAGCTTGGTTGCAGGGTTCAACACTGAAGCTTTCTTT
>TRBV5-4|-|TRBJ1-4|-
CASSTGDFKKLFF
TGTGCCAGCAGCACCGGGGACTTTAAAAAACTGTTTTTT
>TRBV5-6|-|TRBJ1-2|-
CASSPAMEYGYTF
TGTGCCAGCAGCCCAGCGATGGAGTATGGCTACACCTTC
>TRBV11-2|TRBD1|TRBJ1-4|-
CASSFTSGTGSEKLFF
TGTGCCAGCAGCTTTACCTCCGGGACAGGGAGTGAAAAACTGTTTTTT
>TRBV27|-|TRBJ2-7|few
CASRQSIGEQYF
TGTGCCAGCAGACAGTCGATCGGCGAGCAGTACTTC
>TRBV11-2|TRBD1|TRBJ1-3|-
CASRRITGGTGGNTIYF
TGTGCCAGCAGACGTATTACAGGGGGCACGGGTGGAAACACCATATATTTT
>TRBV27|TRBD1|TRBJ1-2|-
CASSSIGQGFYGYTF
TGTGCCAGCAGTTCCATCGGACAGGGGTTCTATGGCTACACCTTC
>TRBV6-6|TRBD2|TRBJ2-7|-
CAIRGSGGGAYEQYF
TGTGCCATTCGGGGTTCGGGGGGGGGCGCCTACGAGCAGTACTTC
>TRBV29-1|-|TRBJ1-4|-
CSVTFGPGEKLFF
TGCAGCGTTACATTTGGTCCCGGGGAAAAACTGTTTTTT
>TRBV2|-|TRBJ1-5|-
CASSEQGNQPQHF
TGTGCCAGCAGTGAGCAGGGGAATCAGCCCCAGCATTTT
>TRBV25-1|TRBD2|TRBJ2-3|few
CASNLIGGAEEDTQYF
TGTGCCAGCAATCTTATCGGGGGGGCAGAGGAGGATACGCAGTATTTT
>TRBV29-1|-|TRBJ2-5|few
CSVELGRGYQETQYF
TGCAGCGTTGAGTTGGGGAGGGGGTACCAAGAGACCCAGTACTTC
>TRBV2|-|TRBJ2-5|-
CASSGARQVWYQETQYF
TGTGCCAGCAGTGGAGCACGACAGGTTTGGTACCAAGAGACCCAGTACTTC